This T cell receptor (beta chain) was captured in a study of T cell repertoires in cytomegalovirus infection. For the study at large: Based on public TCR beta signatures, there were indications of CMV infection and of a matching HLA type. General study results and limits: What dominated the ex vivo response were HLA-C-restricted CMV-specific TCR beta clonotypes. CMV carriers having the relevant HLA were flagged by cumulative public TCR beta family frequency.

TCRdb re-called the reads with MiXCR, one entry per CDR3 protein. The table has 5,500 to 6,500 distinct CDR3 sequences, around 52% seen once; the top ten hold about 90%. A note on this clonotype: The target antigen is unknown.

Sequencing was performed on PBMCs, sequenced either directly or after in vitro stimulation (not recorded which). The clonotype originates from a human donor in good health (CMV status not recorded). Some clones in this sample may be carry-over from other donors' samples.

The CDR3: CASSEAGGGYGYTF. The CDR3 DNA sequence: TGTGCCAGCAGTGAAGCAGGGGGCGGATATGGCTACACCTTC. The chain links TRBV2 to TRBJ1-2; TRBD1 agrees at 7 bases. Per the germline V gene, CDR1 is SNHLY and CDR2 is FYNNEI. The CDR3 has 14 amino acids. V lost 0 bases, J lost 5 bases, and 3 bases stayed unmatched.